The next 16 T cell receptor beta chains were all read from a single sample in a study of shared clonotypes between healthy human individuals. Some clones are missing from TCRdb's copy, which holds only in-frame ones; the method was immunoSEQ multiplex PCR. Of over a million clones in the sample, about 96% were seen once. Sequenced sample: naive CD4+ T cells sorted from blood. Subset given: CD45RA+ positively selected. The origin of the receptors is a man aged 25-40 years in good health.

The chain is built from TRBV9 and TRBJ2-1, with 12 bases that match TRBD2. Germline V CDR1 and CDR2: SGDLS, YYNGEE. The CDR3 spans 14 residues. V gave up 4 bases and J gave up 13 bases; unmatched junction bases: 9. CDR3 coding DNA: TGTGCCAGCAGCTCCATGACTAGCGGGAGTATCCAGTTCTTC. It translates to CASSSMTSGSIQFF.

V gene TRBV7-2 combines with J gene TRBJ2-2; TRBD1 might be the D (5 bases). The CDR3 is made up of 15 amino acids. Germline V gives CDR1 SGHTA, CDR2 FQGNSA. V was pared by 0 bases and J by 3 bases, with 8 bases between. This chain's CDR3 is CASSLARVYTGELFF. As DNA, the CDR3 is TGTGCCAGCAGCTTAGCCAGGGTCTACACCGGGGAGCTGTTTTTT.

This CDR3 reads CASSQTTDRVGNEQFF. CDR3 nucleotide sequence: TGCGCCAGCAGCCAGACGACGGACAGGGTTGGGAATGAGCAGTTCTTC. The chain joins TRBV4-1 to TRBJ2-1; 8 bases map to TRBD1. The junction had 11 bases not matched to a gene; V was cut back by 3 bases and J by 7 bases. This CDR3 spans 16 amino acids. In germline, CDR1 is MGHRA, CDR2 YSYEKL.

This clone was picked up one time. The rearrangement joins TRBV7-8 to TRBJ1-1, with D tentatively TRBD1 (6 bases). The CDR3 totals 15 residues. V was trimmed by 5 bases and J by 5 bases, leaving 18 bases between them. Germline-derived CDR1 and CDR2 are SGHVS and FQNEAQ. The CDR3 sequence: CASSPRFPRGTEAFF. CDR3 nucleotide sequence: TGTGCCAGCAGCCCTAGGTTTCCCAGGGGAACTGAAGCTTTCTTT.

The chain links TRBV18 to TRBJ1-5; perhaps TRBD1 as D (6 bases). V was shortened by 1 base and J by 8 bases, with 9 bases between the two germline ends. Looked up from germline, CDR1 is KGHSH and CDR2 is LQKENI. The CDR3 runs to 13 residues. This chain's CDR3 is CASSPQGDEPQHF. In DNA form, the CDR3 reads TGTGCCAGCTCACCACAGGGGGACGAGCCCCAGCATTTT.

The V gene is TRBV4-1, the J gene TRBJ1-4; possible D gene TRBD1, 5 bases. Germline V gives CDR1 MGHRA, CDR2 YSYEKL. This CDR3 has 15 residues. Trimming shortened V by 1 base and J by 7 bases, and 13 bases separated the two germline ends. CDR3 in DNA: TGCGCCAGCAGCCAAGTTCCAGGGAGGATTGAAAAACTGTTTTTT. Its translation is CASSQVPGRIEKLFF.

The chain uses TRBV7-8 and TRBJ2-7; the D is unclear. Germline V CDR1 and CDR2: SGHVS, FQNEAQ. V shed 5 bases and J shed 0 bases, with 5 bases lying between them. The CDR3 is made up of 12 amino acids. The CDR3 nucleotides are TGTGCCAGCAGCGCAGCCTCCTACGAGCAGTACTTC. It encodes CASSAASYEQYF. Together with reference TRBV7-8 and TRBJ2-7, the CDR3 gives the full variable domain: GAGVSQSPRYKVAKRGQDVALRCDPISGHVSLFWYQQALGQGPEFLTYFQNEAQLDKSGLPSDRFFAERPEGSVSTLKIQRTQQEDSAVYLCASSAASYEQYFGPGTRLTVT.

The chain couples TRBV7-6 to TRBJ2-4; D is perhaps TRBD1 or TRBD2 (5 bases each). Germline CDR1 is SGHVS and CDR2 is FNYEAQ. The CDR3 totals 15 residues. V was clipped by 4 bases and J by 7 bases, with 17 bases between them. The CDR3 sequence is CASSSRDGWGNIQYF. The CDR3 DNA sequence: TGTGCCAGCAGCTCGAGGGACGGGTGGGGGAACATTCAGTACTTC.

The genes are TRBV7-2 and TRBJ2-3, with 7 positions matching TRBD1. V lost 5 bases, J lost 4 bases, and 9 bases stayed unmatched. Per germline, CDR1 SGHTA and CDR2 FQGNSA. CDR3 size: 15 residues. CDR3 in amino acids: CASSPQTGRSDTQYF. The CDR3 DNA reads TGTGCCAGCAGCCCCCAGACAGGGCGCTCAGATACGCAGTATTTT.

This chain uses TRBV29-1 with TRBJ2-5, with D possibly TRBD2 on 5 matching bases. The length of the CDR3 is 14 residues. The V and J ends lost 8 bases and 0 bases respectively, with 16 bases between them. CDR1 and CDR2 (germline): SQVTM, ANQGSEA. CDR3 DNA sequence: TGCAGCCCAAGCCAACTAGGAAACCAAGAGACCCAGTACTTC. This encodes CSPSQLGNQETQYF.

The chain combines TRBV27 with TRBJ2-1; D might be TRBD2 (6 bases). This CDR3 contains 15 residues. V was pared by 8 bases and J by 1 base, with 15 bases between. The germline gives CDR1 MNHEY, CDR2 SMNVEV (reference sequence). The CDR3 region has the DNA TGTGCCAGCGGAGAGCACGGGAGTTCCTACAATGAGCAGTTCTTC. Amino acid sequence: CASGEHGSSYNEQFF.

This chain joins TRBV7-3 and TRBJ2-1; 13 bases map to TRBD2. The germline CDR1 and CDR2 sequences are SGHTA and FQGTGA. The J segment lost 2 bases and the V segment lost 2 bases, leaving 12 bases of the junction unmatched. This CDR3 contains 20 residues. CDR3 in amino acids: CASSLLPTSGRSHTYNEQFF. In nucleotides, the CDR3 is TGTGCCAGCAGCTTACTTCCGACTAGCGGGAGGTCCCACACCTACAATGAGCAGTTCTTC.

V and J are TRBV15 and TRBJ1-5; TRBD1 aligns across 10 bases. V gave up 7 bases and J gave up 3 bases; unmatched junction bases: 9. This CDR3 contains 16 residues. From germline, CDR1 is LNHNV and CDR2 YYDKDF (reference sequence). The CDR3 DNA reads TGTGCCACCACTGGCAAGGGGACAGGGGCCAATCAGCCCCAGCATTTT. The encoded protein is CATTGKGTGANQPQHF.

V is TRBV10-3 and J is TRBJ2-7; D is perhaps TRBD1 or TRBD2 (5 bases each). Trimming cost V 11 bases and J 7 bases, with 18 bases left between them. The CDR3 length is 12 residues. Germline V gene lookup returns CDR1 ENHRY and CDR2 SYGVKD. In DNA, the CDR3 is TGTGCCGCCAAAACTGGTGAGGGGGAGCAGTACTTC. Residues: CAAKTGEGEQYF.

The chain combines TRBV6-6 with TRBJ2-5; D might be TRBD1 (5 bases). TRBJ2-7 explains the end of the DNA better; the J call may be wrong. The germline V gene has CDR1 MNHNY and CDR2 SVGAGI (reference sequence). The CDR3 is 13 amino acids. As DNA, the CDR3 is TGTGCCAGCAGCATCGGACACGGTTACGAGCAGTACTTC. It translates to CASSIGHGYEQYF.

The J gene is TRBJ2-1, the V gene TRBV6-1; D is possibly TRBD2 (5 bases). V lost 5 bases to trimming and J lost 3 bases, with 14 bases between them. Germline V gene lookup returns CDR1 MNHNS and CDR2 SASEGT. This CDR3 region has 15 residues. The chain's CDR3 is CASSSGYGVYNEQFF. The CDR3 DNA is TGTGCCAGCAGTTCGGGGTACGGGGTCTACAATGAGCAGTTCTTC.